These 16 T cell receptor beta chains originate from one sample sequenced in a study of T cells in Graves' hyperthyroidism and ophthalmopathy. TCR beta CDR3 regions were amplified from RNA. First-round RT-PCR with HTBI primers amplified the TCR CDR3 region. In TCRdb, the multiplex PCR reads were re-called with MiXCR into one record per CDR3 protein. The data hold approximately 870,000 distinct CDR3 sequences, with roughly 37% observed a single time. The sequenced sample was blood. Receptors were obtained from a young man with Graves' hyperthyroidism.

V and J are TRBV5-1 and TRBJ1-5; D is unresolved. Looked up from germline, CDR1 is SGHRS and CDR2 is YFSETQ. The CDR3 is 14 residues long. V gave up 0 bases and J gave up 6 bases, with 10 bases separating them. The CDR3 coding sequence is TGCGCCAGCAGCTTGGGAGGGAAGGGTCAGCCCCAGCATTTT. It specifies CASSLGGKGQPQHF.

The rearrangement uses TRBV7-9 and TRBJ2-7; weak D call: TRBD1 (5 bases). Per germline, CDR1 SEHNR and CDR2 FQNEAQ (reference sequence). This CDR3 spans 15 amino acids. The V end lost 5 bases, the J end lost 3 bases, and 17 bases lay between the germline ends. The CDR3 bases are TGTGCCAGCAGCCTACTGGGTCAGGGTGTCTACGAGCAGTACTTC. Protein sequence: CASSLLGQGVYEQYF.

The chain couples TRBV29-1 to TRBJ1-1; D possibly corresponds to TRBD1 (6 bases). CDR1 and CDR2 (germline): SQVTM, ANQGSEA. The V gene lost 8 bases and the J gene lost 3 bases, with 16 bases spanning the gap. The CDR3 covers 13 residues. The CDR3 nucleotides read TGCAGCTTAGTTACAGGGAGGGACACTGAAGCTTTCTTT. This gives the protein CSLVTGRDTEAFF.

In its sample, this clonotype was seen a few times. In DNA form, the CDR3 reads TGTGCCAGCAGCCAAGTTGCGGGAGGGCCAATCGAGCAGTACTTC. It translates to CASSQVAGGPIEQYF. This chain joins TRBV4-2 and TRBJ2-7, with TRBD2 matching 9 bases. The germline V gene encodes CDR1 LGHNA and CDR2 YNFKEQ. J was trimmed by 6 bases and V by 1 base; bases with no gene match: 7. The CDR3 consists of 15 residues.

On this clonotype itself: One base away lies a much larger clone, so this may be a sequencing read error. CDR3 in DNA: TGTGAGGGGTGGGACGAGCAGTACTTC. Amino acid sequence: CEGWDEQYF. The chain is built from TRBV24-1 and TRBJ2-7, with D perhaps TRBD1 (5 bases). Germline CDR1 is KGHDR and CDR2 is SFDVKD. This CDR3 has 9 amino acids.

The chain employs TRBV25-1 and TRBJ1-1; D is unresolved. The CDR3 sequence is 17 residues long. V lost 6 bases and J 0 bases, leaving 20 bases between the germline ends. Germline-derived CDR1 and CDR2 are MGHDK and SYGVNS. CDR3 nucleotides: TGTGCCAGCAGCTTAGATTTCTCACCGCCAATGAACACTGAAGCTTTCTTT. Translated: CASSLDFSPPMNTEAFF.

About this clonotype itself: This may stem from a read error, because a much larger clone lies one nucleotide away. The CDR3 region is CSARLYEDTEAFF. The CDR3 DNA reads as TGCAGTGCTCGTCTTTACGAAGATACTGAAGCTTTCTTT. The chain combines TRBV20-1 with TRBJ1-1; D uncertain. CDR1 is DFQATT and CDR2 is SNEGSKA in the germline V gene (reference sequence). Deletions cut 5 bases from V and 5 bases from J, with 15 bases between. CDR3 length: 13 amino acids.

This clonotype was recorded only once. This chain connects TRBV2 to TRBJ2-7, with 11 nucleotides matching TRBD2. Looked up from germline, CDR1 is SNHLY and CDR2 is FYNNEI. Losses at the gene ends were 5 bases for V and 6 bases for J; bases not matched to a gene: 18. CDR3 size: 18 residues. This CDR3 is CASSYGGLAGRSLSEQYF. The CDR3 DNA sequence: TGTGCCAGCAGTTACGGAGGACTAGCGGGTCGGAGTCTCAGCGAGCAGTACTTC.

This clonotype was seen many times. The rearrangement joins TRBV7-3 to TRBJ2-2; D may be TRBD1 (7 bases). Trimming left V 3 bases short and J 4 bases short, with 18 bases between. Germline assignment: CDR1 SGHTA and CDR2 FQGTGA. The CDR3 spans 17 residues. CDR3 in amino acids: CASSFTGGGLGTGELFF. The CDR3 region has the DNA TGTGCCAGCAGCTTCACCGGAGGGGGCCTGGGCACCGGGGAGCTGTTTTTT.

About this clonotype itself: This may stem from a read error, because a much larger clone lies one nucleotide away. The chain uses TRBV20-1 and TRBJ2-5; D unclear. The CDR3 totals 13 residues. CDR1 and CDR2 from the germline V gene are DFQATT and SNEGSKA (reference sequence). In DNA, the CDR3 is TGCAGTGCTAGAGCTGATTTCCAAGAGACCCAGCACTTC. It specifies CSARADFQETQHF.

This clonotype was seen a handful of times. This chain connects TRBV7-8 to TRBJ2-6; D is perhaps TRBD1 (6 bases). Germline V lookup: CDR1 SGHVS, CDR2 FQNEAQ. Trimming left V 4 bases short and J 2 bases short, with 12 bases between. This CDR3 is built from 16 residues. The CDR3 bases are TGTGCCAGCAGCTCCAGGGGACCTCCTGGGGCCAACGTCCTGACTTTC. This sequence encodes CASSSRGPPGANVLTF.

This sequence joins TRBV29-1 and TRBJ1-1; D gene unclear. Trimming left V 8 bases short and J 1 base short, with 11 bases between. Germline V gene lookup returns CDR1 SQVTM and CDR2 ANQGSEA. The CDR3 extends over 12 amino acids. In DNA, the CDR3 is TGCAGCCCGTCGGGCAGGAACACTGAAGCTTTCTTT. It encodes CSPSGRNTEAFF.

The V gene is TRBV5-1, the J gene TRBJ2-7; possibly TRBD2 for D (7 bases). This CDR3 is built from 17 residues. V lost 0 bases and J 0 bases, leaving 16 bases between the germline ends. Germline CDR1 reads SGHRS; CDR2 reads YFSETQ. CDR3 bases: TGCGCCAGCAGCTTGGATTTTGCGGGGGCGAGCTCCTACGAGCAGTACTTC. Translation: CASSLDFAGASSYEQYF. Based on the CDR3 plus reference TRBV5-1 and TRBJ2-7, the full variable domain is KAGVTQTPRYLIKTRGQQVTLSCSPISGHRSVSWYQQTPGQGLQFLFEYFSETQRNKGNFPGRFSGRQFSNSRSEMNVSTLELGDSALYLCASSLDFAGASSYEQYFGPGTRLTVT.

This clonotype appeared a few times. One end of the junction does not line up with germline, which may come from a read error. The rearrangement joins TRBV4-1 to TRBJ1-1; 7 positions agree with TRBD1. The CDR3 has 15 residues. CDR1 and CDR2 (germline): MGHRA, YSYEKL. CDR3 in amino acids: CASSHPTGSDTEAFF. The CDR3 region has the DNA TGTGCCAGCAGCCACCCGACAGGGAGCGACACTGAAGCTTTCTTT.

V is TRBV6-5 and J is TRBJ1-6; D not certain. The V end lost 4 bases, the J end lost 0 bases, and 16 bases lay between the germline ends. CDR3 length: 18 amino acids. Germline values: CDR1 MNHEY, CDR2 SVGAGI. CDR3 in DNA: TGTGCCAGCAGTTTCAGGCCAACGTGGAGCTCCTATAATTCACCCCTCCACTTT. Its protein product is CASSFRPTWSSYNSPLHF.

In its sample, this clonotype was seen many times. The V call is TRBV20-1, the J call TRBJ1-1; D remains ambiguous. V was trimmed by 0 bases and J by 8 bases, leaving 10 bases between them. CDR1 DFQATT and CDR2 SNEGSKA come from the germline V gene (reference sequence). CDR3 length: 12 amino acids. The CDR3 region has the DNA TGCAGTGCTAGAGATCAGGCTCGCGAAGCTTTCTTT. Protein sequence: CSARDQAREAFF.